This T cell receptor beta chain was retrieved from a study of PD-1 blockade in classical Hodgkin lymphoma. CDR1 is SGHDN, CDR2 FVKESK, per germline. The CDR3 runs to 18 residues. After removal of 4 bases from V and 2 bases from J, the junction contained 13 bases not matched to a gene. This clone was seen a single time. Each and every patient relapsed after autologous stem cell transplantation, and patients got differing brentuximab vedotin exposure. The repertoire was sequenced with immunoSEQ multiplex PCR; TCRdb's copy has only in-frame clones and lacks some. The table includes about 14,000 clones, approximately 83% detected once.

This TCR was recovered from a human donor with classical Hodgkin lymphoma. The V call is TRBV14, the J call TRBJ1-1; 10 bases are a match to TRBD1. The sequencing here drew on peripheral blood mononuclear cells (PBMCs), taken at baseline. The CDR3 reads CASSPRGQGREKNTEAFF. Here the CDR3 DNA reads TGTGCCAGCAGCCCGAGGGGACAGGGGAGGGAGAAAAACACTGAAGCTTTCTTT.